A single sample gave rise to the 30 T cell receptor beta chains below, sequenced in a study of OX40 agonist ivuxolimab in advanced cancers. The table came from immunoSEQ multiplex PCR; TCRdb's copy has only in-frame clones and leaves some out. Of approximately 25,000 clones in the sample, approximately 91% were seen once. Sample: CD4+ or CD8+ T cells sorted from blood, taken in a trial of the OX40 agonist ivuxolimab. These receptors were collected from an adult with an advanced solid tumor such as melanoma, head and neck, liver or kidney cancer.

The chain combines TRBV11-2 with TRBJ2-3; D possibly matches TRBD1 or TRBD2 (5 bases each). V lost 5 bases to trimming and J lost 2 bases, with 17 bases between them. This CDR3 spans 16 amino acids. Germline V gives CDR1 SGHAT, CDR2 FQNNGV. For the CDR3, the DNA is TGTGCCAGCAGCCCCCCTTTTGGGGGAGACACAGATACGCAGTATTTT. This encodes CASSPPFGGDTDTQYF.

The chain couples TRBV6-1 to TRBJ2-4; TRBD1 agrees at 12 bases. The CDR3 is made up of 15 amino acids. Trimming cost V 6 bases and J 6 bases; bases outside gene matches: 6. The germline CDR1 and CDR2 sequences are MNHNS and SASEGT. CDR3 protein: CASSAGTGGGNIQYF. Here the CDR3 DNA reads TGTGCCAGCAGCGCCGGGACAGGGGGCGGAAACATTCAGTACTTC.

The chain uses TRBV5-1 and TRBJ1-5, with D possibly being TRBD1 (5 bases). CDR1 is SGHRS, CDR2 YFSETQ, per germline. The CDR3 consists of 15 residues. Deletions cut 4 bases from V and 3 bases from J, with 14 bases between. The CDR3 is CASSLNPGFNQPQHF. CDR3 nucleotides: TGCGCCAGCAGCCTGAACCCAGGGTTCAATCAGCCCCAGCATTTT.

The chain is built from TRBV29-1 and TRBJ2-2, with 8 bases lining up with TRBD1. Trimming at V came to 3 bases and at J to 6 bases, leaving 6 bases not matched to a gene. The germline CDR1 and CDR2 sequences are SQVTM and ANQGSEA. The CDR3 loop spans 14 amino acids. In nucleotides, the CDR3 is TGCAGCGTTGAGGCTCAGGGGGCGGCCGGGGAGCTGTTTTTT. Its protein is CSVEAQGAAGELFF.

The V gene is TRBV7-9, the J gene TRBJ2-1; D gene ambiguous. V gave up 5 bases and J gave up 6 bases, with 11 bases separating them. The CDR3 totals 13 residues. Germline V CDR1 and CDR2: SEHNR, FQNEAQ (reference sequence). The CDR3 reads CASSAAPINEQFF. The CDR3 nucleotides are TGTGCCAGCAGCGCAGCCCCGATCAATGAGCAGTTCTTC.

The chain joins TRBV28 to TRBJ1-1; no reliable D call. Germline V gene lookup returns CDR1 MDHEN and CDR2 SYDVKM. V gave up 6 bases and J gave up 4 bases, with 15 bases separating them. This CDR3 has 14 amino acids. As DNA, the CDR3 is TGTGCCAGCAGAACGGGGTCCATGGGCACTGAAGCTTTCTTT. Encoded protein: CASRTGSMGTEAFF.

This clone came up once. J is TRBJ1-1 and V is TRBV7-3; D unclear. CDR1 SGHTA and CDR2 FQGTGA come from the germline V gene. V lost 5 bases and J 5 bases, leaving 18 bases between the germline ends. The CDR3 is 15 residues long. The CDR3 loop is CASSLHGRVPTEAFF. CDR3 nucleotide sequence: TGTGCCAGCAGCCTCCACGGGAGGGTACCAACTGAAGCTTTCTTT.

The V gene is TRBV7-9, the J gene TRBJ2-2; no firm D call. The length of the CDR3 is 12 residues. V was cut by 8 bases and J by 6 bases, with 10 bases left in between. From germline, CDR1 is SEHNR and CDR2 FQNEAQ (reference sequence). In DNA, the CDR3 is TGTGCCAGCCCATCGGAGTCCGGGGAGCTGTTTTTT. It yields the protein CASPSESGELFF. The full variable domain, with the rest looked up from reference TRBV7-9 and TRBJ2-2, is DTGVSQNPRHKITKRGQNVTFRCDPISEHNRLYWYRQTLGQGPEFLTYFQNEAQLEKSRLLSDRFSAERPKGSFSTLEIQRTEQGDSAMYLCASPSESGELFFGEGSRLTVL.

There are a few counts of this clone. The J gene is TRBJ2-7, the V gene TRBV7-2; D gene unclear. Germline values: CDR1 SGHTA, CDR2 FQGNSA. Between the trimmed V and J ends, which lost 5 bases and 3 bases, there was a span of 5 bases. This CDR3 contains 11 residues. CDR3 loop: CASSRNYEQYF. CDR3 coding DNA: TGTGCCAGCAGCCGAAACTACGAGCAGTACTTC.

This rearrangement joins TRBV11-3 to TRBJ1-1; 8 bases fit TRBD1. V was pared by 3 bases and J by 5 bases, with 5 bases of the junction left unmatched. Germline CDR1 is SGHNT and CDR2 is YENEEA. The CDR3 is 14 amino acids. The CDR3 loop reads CASSFQTGVTEAFF. The CDR3 nucleotides are TGTGCCAGCAGCTTTCAGACAGGGGTGACTGAAGCTTTCTTT.

The V gene is TRBV27, the J gene TRBJ2-7; no clear D gene. CDR3 length equals 14 residues. Per germline, CDR1 MNHEY and CDR2 SMNVEV (reference sequence). The V end was cut by 0 bases, the J end by 4 bases, with 10 bases between. The CDR3 spells CASSLSGPRYEQYF. CDR3 nucleotide sequence: TGTGCCAGCAGTTTATCAGGGCCGAGGTACGAGCAGTACTTC.

The chain combines TRBV9 with TRBJ1-6; no definite D call. The V end was cut by 4 bases, the J end by 6 bases, with 8 bases between. CDR1 is SGDLS and CDR2 is YYNGEE in the germline V gene. The CDR3 consists of 13 residues. CDR3 residues: CASSPRPNSPLHF. The CDR3 nucleotides are TGTGCCAGCAGCCCAAGACCTAATTCACCCCTCCACTTT.

This sequence joins TRBV30 and TRBJ2-4; D not certain. CDR1 is GTSNPN and CDR2 is SVGIG in the germline V gene (reference sequence). The CDR3 extends over 9 amino acids. The V end lost 8 bases, the J end lost 13 bases, and 12 bases lay between the germline ends. CDR3 amino acids: CAPGRFQYF. CDR3 bases: TGTGCCCCAGGACGCTTCCAGTACTTC.

The CDR3 region has the DNA TGCGCCAGCAGCTTGGAGGGTGGTGCCCCCTCCTACGAGCAGTACTTC. It encodes CASSLEGGAPSYEQYF. The chain carries TRBV5-1 and TRBJ2-7; D not certain. With 0 bases removed from V and 0 bases from J, the gap between germline ends came to 13 bases. The CDR3 loop spans 16 amino acids. From germline, CDR1 is SGHRS and CDR2 YFSETQ.

V usage is TRBV28 and J usage is TRBJ2-3, with 9 positions matching TRBD1. Unmatched junction bases numbered 9, after V lost 2 bases and J lost 0 bases. The CDR3 contains 18 residues. The germline V gene has CDR1 MDHEN and CDR2 SYDVKM. CDR3 DNA: TGTGCCAGCAGTTTACTAGCCGGGACAGGGCTTAGCACAGATACGCAGTATTTT. This encodes CASSLLAGTGLSTDTQYF.

The chain couples TRBV19 to TRBJ2-7; D ambiguous. The CDR3 runs 13 residues. V was pared by 3 bases and J by 0 bases, with 6 bases between. Looked up from germline, CDR1 is LNHDA and CDR2 is SQIVND (reference sequence). The CDR3 protein is CASSIQVSYEQYF. In nucleotides, the CDR3 is TGTGCCAGTAGTATCCAGGTCTCCTACGAGCAGTACTTC.

In this sample, this clone turned up a few times. The chain has TRBV5-4 and TRBJ1-2, with TRBD1 matching 8 bases. In germline, CDR1 is SGHNT, CDR2 YYREEE (reference sequence). Trimming took 1 base from V and 7 from J; bases not matched to a gene: 6. The CDR3 length is 14 residues. The CDR3 coding sequence is TGTGCCAGCAGCTTGTCGCAGGGGGCGAGTGGCTACACCTTC. It yields the protein CASSLSQGASGYTF.

The rearrangement uses TRBV5-1 and TRBJ2-1; 9 bases align to TRBD2. Germline assignment: CDR1 SGHRS and CDR2 YFSETQ. Trimming at V came to 6 bases and at J to 3 bases, leaving 7 bases not matched to a gene. The CDR3 spans 15 residues. The CDR3 coding sequence is TGCGCCAGCACCAGCGGGGGGACAGACTACAATGAGCAGTTCTTC. It yields the protein CASTSGGTDYNEQFF.

The V and J genes are TRBV5-1 and TRBJ1-1; D is unclear. Germline CDR1 reads SGHRS; CDR2 reads YFSETQ. The germline V and J ends were trimmed by 6 bases and 0 bases, with 9 bases remaining between them. This CDR3 contains 13 residues. CDR3 residues: CASTDQMNTEAFF. The CDR3, as DNA: TGCGCCAGCACGGATCAGATGAACACTGAAGCTTTCTTT.

The V call is TRBV6-6, the J call TRBJ2-5; D unresolved. CDR1 and CDR2 from the germline V gene are MNHNY and SVGAGI (reference sequence). The CDR3 sequence is 14 residues long. The germline V and J ends were trimmed by 6 bases and 2 bases, with 13 bases remaining between them. The CDR3 DNA follows: TGTGCCAGCAGCCCTGGACGTCCGCAAGAGACCCAGTACTTC. Its translation is CASSPGRPQETQYF.

The chain is built from TRBV18 and TRBJ1-2; D gene unclear. Germline lookup yields CDR1 KGHSH and CDR2 LQKENI. V lost 3 bases, J lost 3 bases, and 11 bases lay in between. The CDR3 has 14 residues. DNA for the CDR3: TGTGCCAGCTCACCGGCCAACGACGACTATGGCTACACCTTC. It is translated as CASSPANDDYGYTF.

This clone occurred once. The chain joins TRBV7-6 to TRBJ2-1; possible D gene TRBD1, 7 bases. Germline-derived CDR1 and CDR2 are SGHVS and FNYEAQ. V lost 6 bases and J lost 6, with 21 bases in between. The CDR3 contains 16 residues. CDR3: CASSFRRGAGPNEQFF. Here the CDR3 DNA reads TGTGCCAGCAGTTTTCGCAGGGGGGCAGGCCCCAATGAGCAGTTCTTC.

The chain has TRBV2 and TRBJ2-1, with a weak D call TRBD2 (6 bases). The CDR3 covers 13 residues. V was cut by 8 bases and J by 10 bases, with 18 bases left in between. Germline lookup yields CDR1 SNHLY and CDR2 FYNNEI. The CDR3 bases are TGTGCCAGCCGCAATTGGGGGGAGGAGGAGCAGTTCTTC. Translated, it gives CASRNWGEEEQFF.

The chain has TRBV5-1 and TRBJ2-7, with 13 positions matching TRBD2. Losses at the gene ends were 3 bases for V and 6 bases for J; bases not matched to a gene: 6. CDR1 is SGHRS, CDR2 YFSETQ, per germline. This CDR3 region has 15 residues. The CDR3 DNA is TGCGCCAGCAGCTATGGACTAGCGGGAGAGGGCGAGCAGTACTTC. Translation gives CASSYGLAGEGEQYF. The full variable domain, with the rest looked up from reference TRBV5-1 and TRBJ2-7, is KAGVTQTPRYLIKTRGQQVTLSCSPISGHRSVSWYQQTPGQGLQFLFEYFSETQRNKGNFPGRFSGRQFSNSRSEMNVSTLELGDSALYLCASSYGLAGEGEQYFGPGTRLTVT.

V gene TRBV5-6 combines with J gene TRBJ1-1; D not certain. The V gene lost 4 bases and the J gene lost 1 base, with 5 bases spanning the gap. The length of the CDR3 is 12 residues. CDR1 is SGHDT and CDR2 is YYEEEE in the germline V gene. CDR3: CASSRGNTEAFF. CDR3 sequence (DNA): TGTGCCAGCAGCCGCGGGAACACTGAAGCTTTCTTT.

DNA for the CDR3: TGTGCCAGCAGCTTTATCCCGCCGTATAATTCACCCCTCCACTTT. The encoded protein is CASSFIPPYNSPLHF. The V gene is TRBV7-9, the J gene TRBJ1-6; D remains unclear. The CDR3 spans 15 residues. V was shortened by 3 bases and J by 4 bases, with 10 bases between the two germline ends. Per the germline V gene, CDR1 is SEHNR and CDR2 is FQNEAQ (reference sequence).

J is TRBJ1-1 and V is TRBV28, with TRBD1 as a possible D gene (6 bases). Germline CDR1 and CDR2: MDHEN and SYDVKM. The CDR3 is made up of 14 amino acids. V lost 5 bases and J 4 bases, leaving 14 bases between the germline ends. The CDR3 spells CASSADSLGTEAFF. For the CDR3, the DNA is TGTGCCAGCAGTGCGGACAGTCTAGGCACTGAAGCTTTCTTT.

V is TRBV7-2 and J is TRBJ2-2; 10 nucleotides agree with TRBD2. The V segment lost 1 base and the J segment 3 bases; nucleotides outside the gene matches: 5. The V gene's germline CDR1 is SGHTA and CDR2 FQGNSA. The CDR3 covers 17 residues. The CDR3 coding sequence is TGTGCCAGCAGCTTAGGGGTTAGCGGGGGGTACACCGGGGAGCTGTTTTTT. It translates to CASSLGVSGGYTGELFF.

This chain connects TRBV12-5 to TRBJ2-5; no clear D. The V gene's germline CDR1 is LGHNT and CDR2 FRNRAP. This CDR3 is built from 13 residues. Trimming removed 7 bases at V and 5 bases at J, with 14 bases between. In nucleotides, the CDR3 is TGTGCTAGTGCCTCCGACAATTTGGAGACCCAGTACTTC. Amino acid sequence: CASASDNLETQYF.

The chain carries TRBV9 and TRBJ2-3, with D maybe TRBD1 (5 bases). Germline loops: CDR1 SGDLS, CDR2 YYNGEE. The V and J ends lost 4 bases and 2 bases respectively, with 14 bases between them. The CDR3 consists of 15 residues. Here the CDR3 DNA reads TGTGCCAGCAGCCTAGGCTTGGGGCCCACAGATACGCAGTATTTT. This translates into CASSLGLGPTDTQYF. The variable domain in full, completed from reference TRBV9 and TRBJ2-3, reads DSGVTQTPKHLITATGQRVTLRCSPRSGDLSVYWYQQSLDQGLQFLIQYYNGEERAKGNILERFSAQQFPDLHSELNLSSLELGDSALYFCASSLGLGPTDTQYFGPGTRLTVL.